This paragraph covers one T cell receptor (beta chain) sequence. Every diagnosis used clinical symptoms, serum thyroxine and TRAb, thyroid ultrasound and orbital computed tomography. This specimen comes from a study of T cells in Graves' hyperthyroidism and ophthalmopathy. V shed 3 bases and J shed 4 bases, with 13 bases lying between them. Germline CDR1 is SQVTM and CDR2 is ANQGSEA. The length of the CDR3 is 14 residues. TCR beta CDR3 regions were amplified from RNA. During a first-round RT-PCR of the TCR CDR3, the HTBI primer set was used. TCRdb redid the calling of the multiplex PCR reads with MiXCR, one entry per CDR3 protein. The sample shows around 600,000 distinct CDR3 sequences, roughly 15% of them seen only once.

The receptor's source is a woman aged 50 to 60 with Graves' ophthalmopathy. The sequencing sample was made of blood. The chain has TRBV29-1 and TRBJ2-1; maybe TRBD2 (5 bases). Here the CDR3 reads CSVDTSLIYNEQFF. The CDR3 nucleotides are TGCAGCGTTGATACTAGTCTCATATACAATGAGCAGTTCTTC.